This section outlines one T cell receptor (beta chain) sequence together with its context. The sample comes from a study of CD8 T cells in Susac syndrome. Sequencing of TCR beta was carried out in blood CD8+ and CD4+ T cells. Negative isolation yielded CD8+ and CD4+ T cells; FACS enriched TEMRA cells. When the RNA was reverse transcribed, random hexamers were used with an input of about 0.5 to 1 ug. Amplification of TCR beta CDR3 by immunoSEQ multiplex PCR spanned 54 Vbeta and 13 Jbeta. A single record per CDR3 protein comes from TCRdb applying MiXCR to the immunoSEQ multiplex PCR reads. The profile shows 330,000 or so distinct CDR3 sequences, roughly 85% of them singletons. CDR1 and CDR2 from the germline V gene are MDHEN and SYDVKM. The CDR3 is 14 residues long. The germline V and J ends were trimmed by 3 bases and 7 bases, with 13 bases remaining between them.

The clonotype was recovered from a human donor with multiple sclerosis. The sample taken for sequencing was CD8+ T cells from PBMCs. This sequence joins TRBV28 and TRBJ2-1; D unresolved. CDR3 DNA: TGTGCCAGCAGTTTCTTCAACGCCGGAAATGAGCAGTTCTTC. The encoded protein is CASSFFNAGNEQFF.